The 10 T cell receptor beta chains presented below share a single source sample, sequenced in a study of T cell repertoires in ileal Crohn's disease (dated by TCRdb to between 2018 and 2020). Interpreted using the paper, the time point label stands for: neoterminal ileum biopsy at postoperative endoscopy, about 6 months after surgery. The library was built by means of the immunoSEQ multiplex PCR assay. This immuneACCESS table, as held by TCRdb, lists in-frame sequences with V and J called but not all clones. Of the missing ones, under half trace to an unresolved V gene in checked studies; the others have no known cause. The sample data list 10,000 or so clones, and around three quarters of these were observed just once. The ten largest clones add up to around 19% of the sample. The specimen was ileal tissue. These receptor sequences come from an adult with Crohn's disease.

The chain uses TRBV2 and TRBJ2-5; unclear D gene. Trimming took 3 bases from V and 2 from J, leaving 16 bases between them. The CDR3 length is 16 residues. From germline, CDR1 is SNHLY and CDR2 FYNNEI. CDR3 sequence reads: CASSDVFVRRQETQYF. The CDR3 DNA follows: TGTGCCAGCAGTGATGTATTTGTGAGGAGACAAGAGACCCAGTACTTC.

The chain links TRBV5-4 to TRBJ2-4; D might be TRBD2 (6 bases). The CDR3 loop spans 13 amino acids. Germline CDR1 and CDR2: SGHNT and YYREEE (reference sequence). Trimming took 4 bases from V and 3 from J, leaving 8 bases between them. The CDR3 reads CASSGGVKNIQYF. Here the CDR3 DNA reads TGTGCCAGCAGCGGAGGGGTCAAAAACATTCAGTACTTC. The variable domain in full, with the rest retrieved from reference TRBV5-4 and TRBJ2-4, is ETGVTQSPTHLIKTRGQQVTLRCSSQSGHNTVSWYQQALGQGPQFIFQYYREEENGRGNFPPRFSGLQFPNYSSELNVNALELDDSALYLCASSGGVKNIQYFGAGTRLSVL.

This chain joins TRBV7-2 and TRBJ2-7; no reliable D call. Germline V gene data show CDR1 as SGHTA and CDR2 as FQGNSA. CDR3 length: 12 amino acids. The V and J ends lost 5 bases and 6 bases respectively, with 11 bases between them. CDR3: CASSTYSGEQYF. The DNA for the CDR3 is TGTGCCAGCAGCACCTACTCCGGCGAGCAGTACTTC.

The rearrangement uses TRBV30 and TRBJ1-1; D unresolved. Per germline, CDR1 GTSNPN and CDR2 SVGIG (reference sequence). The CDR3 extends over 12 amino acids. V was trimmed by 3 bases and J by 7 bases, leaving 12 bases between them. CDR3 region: CAWRDRHFEAFF. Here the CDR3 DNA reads TGTGCCTGGAGAGATCGACACTTTGAAGCTTTCTTT.

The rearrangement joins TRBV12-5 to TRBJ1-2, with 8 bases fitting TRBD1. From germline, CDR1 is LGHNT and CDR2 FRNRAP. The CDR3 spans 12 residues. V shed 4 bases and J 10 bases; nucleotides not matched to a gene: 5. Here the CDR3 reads CASGSLQGDYTF. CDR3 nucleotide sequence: TGTGCTAGTGGTTCCTTACAGGGGGACTACACCTTC.

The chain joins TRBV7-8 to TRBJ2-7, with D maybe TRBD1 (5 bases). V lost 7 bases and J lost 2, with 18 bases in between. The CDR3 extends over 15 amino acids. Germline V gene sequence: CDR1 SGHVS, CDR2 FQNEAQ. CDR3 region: CASKSFQGPTYEQYF. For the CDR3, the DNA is TGTGCCAGCAAGAGCTTCCAGGGTCCCACCTACGAGCAGTACTTC. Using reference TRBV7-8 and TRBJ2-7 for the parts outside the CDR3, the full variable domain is GAGVSQSPRYKVAKRGQDVALRCDPISGHVSLFWYQQALGQGPEFLTYFQNEAQLDKSGLPSDRFFAERPEGSVSTLKIQRTQQEDSAVYLCASKSFQGPTYEQYFGPGTRLTVT.

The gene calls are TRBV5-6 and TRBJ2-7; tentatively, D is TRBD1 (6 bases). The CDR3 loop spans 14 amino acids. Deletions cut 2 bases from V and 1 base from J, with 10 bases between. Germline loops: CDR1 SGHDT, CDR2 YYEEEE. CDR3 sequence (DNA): TGTGCCAGCAGCTTACAGGGAGCGTCCTACGAGCAGTACTTC. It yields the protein CASSLQGASYEQYF.

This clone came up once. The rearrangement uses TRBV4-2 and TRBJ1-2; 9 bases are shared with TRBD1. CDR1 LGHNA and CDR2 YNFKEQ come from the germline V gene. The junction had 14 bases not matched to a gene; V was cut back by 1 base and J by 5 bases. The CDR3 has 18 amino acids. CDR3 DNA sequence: TGTGCCAGCAGCCAAGTTTCCCTGGGGGACAGGGCCGTTTATGGCTACACCTTC. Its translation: CASSQVSLGDRAVYGYTF.

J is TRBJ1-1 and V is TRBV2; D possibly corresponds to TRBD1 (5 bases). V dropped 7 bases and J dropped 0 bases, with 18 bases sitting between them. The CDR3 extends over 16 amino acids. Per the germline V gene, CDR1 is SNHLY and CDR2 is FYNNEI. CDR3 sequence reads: CASNSGGGGMNTEAFF. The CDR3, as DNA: TGTGCCAGCAACTCCGGGGGGGGTGGAATGAACACTGAAGCTTTCTTT.

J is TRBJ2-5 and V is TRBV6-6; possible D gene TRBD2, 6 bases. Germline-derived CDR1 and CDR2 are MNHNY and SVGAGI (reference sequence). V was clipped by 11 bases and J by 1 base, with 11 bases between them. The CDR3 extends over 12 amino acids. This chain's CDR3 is CAGGTFQETQYF. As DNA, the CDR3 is TGTGCCGGAGGGACTTTCCAAGAGACCCAGTACTTC.